This T cell receptor beta chain comes out of a study of blood T cell repertoires in COVID-19. Study in general: COVID-19 samples collected from the United States, Italy and Spain covered acute and convalescent phases. PBMCs, B-cell-depleted T cells, or T cells provided the cDNA or gDNA that made up the material.

Study processing details: Reference gene primer amplification yielded estimated nucleated cell counts. Measured with immunoSEQ multiplex PCR; TCRdb has only the in-frame clones, and not every one. D and trimming come from the DNA, and the V and J calls and clone size come from that table. The sample shows around 260,000 clones, 86% of them seen only once. The sample consisted of peripheral blood. The clonotype originates from a man aged 40-49 years who had recovered from COVID-19.

CDR3 in amino acids: CASSRGGNTGELFF. DNA of the CDR3: TGTGCCAGCAGCCGCGGGGGCAACACCGGGGAGCTGTTTTTT. This chain connects TRBV11-3 to TRBJ2-2, with D maybe TRBD2 (7 bases). CDR1 is SGHNT and CDR2 is YENEEA in the germline V gene. The germline V and J ends were trimmed by 5 bases and 2 bases, with 9 bases remaining between them. There are 14 residues in the CDR3.